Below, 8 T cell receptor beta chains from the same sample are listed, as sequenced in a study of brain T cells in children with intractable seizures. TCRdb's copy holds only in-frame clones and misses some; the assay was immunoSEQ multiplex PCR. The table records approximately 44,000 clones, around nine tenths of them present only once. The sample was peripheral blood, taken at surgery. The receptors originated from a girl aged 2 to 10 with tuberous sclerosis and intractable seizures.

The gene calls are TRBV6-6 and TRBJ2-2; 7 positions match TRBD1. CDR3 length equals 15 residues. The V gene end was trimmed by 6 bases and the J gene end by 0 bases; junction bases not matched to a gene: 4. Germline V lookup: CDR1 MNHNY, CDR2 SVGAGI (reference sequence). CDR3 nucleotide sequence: TGTGCCAGCAGCTCGGACAGGCCGAACACCGGGGAGCTGTTTTTT. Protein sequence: CASSSDRPNTGELFF.

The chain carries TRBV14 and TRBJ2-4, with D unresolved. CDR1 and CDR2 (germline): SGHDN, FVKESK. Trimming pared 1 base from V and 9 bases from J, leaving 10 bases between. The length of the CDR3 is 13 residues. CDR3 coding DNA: TGTGCCAGCAGCCAAGGGGCCCGCGGCATTCAGTACTTC. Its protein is CASSQGARGIQYF.

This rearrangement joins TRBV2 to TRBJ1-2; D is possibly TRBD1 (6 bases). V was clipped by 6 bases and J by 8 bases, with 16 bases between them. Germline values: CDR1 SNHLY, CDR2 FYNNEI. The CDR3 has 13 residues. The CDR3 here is CASRTTGGGGYTF. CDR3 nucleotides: TGTGCCAGCAGAACCACAGGAGGGGGGGGCTACACCTTC.

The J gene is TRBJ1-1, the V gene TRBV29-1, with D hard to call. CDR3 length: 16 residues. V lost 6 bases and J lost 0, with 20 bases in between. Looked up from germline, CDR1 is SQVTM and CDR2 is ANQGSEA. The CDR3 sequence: CSVLLGSPALNTEAFF. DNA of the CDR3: TGCAGCGTATTATTGGGGTCCCCCGCGCTGAACACTGAAGCTTTCTTT.

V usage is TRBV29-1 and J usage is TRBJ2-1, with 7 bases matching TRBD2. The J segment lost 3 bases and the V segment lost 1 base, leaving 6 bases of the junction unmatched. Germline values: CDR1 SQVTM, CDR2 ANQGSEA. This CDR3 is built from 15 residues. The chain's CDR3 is CSVEGGGMVYNEQFF. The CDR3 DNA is TGCAGCGTTGAAGGCGGGGGAATGGTCTACAATGAGCAGTTCTTC.

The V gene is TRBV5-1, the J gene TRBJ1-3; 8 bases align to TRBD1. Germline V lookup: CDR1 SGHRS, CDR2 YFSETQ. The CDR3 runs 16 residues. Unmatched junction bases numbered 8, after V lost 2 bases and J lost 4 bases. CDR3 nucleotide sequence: TGCGCCAGCAGCTTAGGAGGACAGGGTCGAGGAAACACCATATATTTT. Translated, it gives CASSLGGQGRGNTIYF. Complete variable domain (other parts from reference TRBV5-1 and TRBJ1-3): KAGVTQTPRYLIKTRGQQVTLSCSPISGHRSVSWYQQTPGQGLQFLFEYFSETQRNKGNFPGRFSGRQFSNSRSEMNVSTLELGDSALYLCASSLGGQGRGNTIYFGEGSWLTVV.

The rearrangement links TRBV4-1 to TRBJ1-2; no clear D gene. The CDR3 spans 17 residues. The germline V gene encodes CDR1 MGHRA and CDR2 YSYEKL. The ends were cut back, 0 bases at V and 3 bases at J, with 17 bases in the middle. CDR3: CASSQDAVSAVYYGYTF. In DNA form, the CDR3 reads TGCGCCAGCAGCCAAGATGCCGTCTCCGCGGTGTACTATGGCTACACCTTC.

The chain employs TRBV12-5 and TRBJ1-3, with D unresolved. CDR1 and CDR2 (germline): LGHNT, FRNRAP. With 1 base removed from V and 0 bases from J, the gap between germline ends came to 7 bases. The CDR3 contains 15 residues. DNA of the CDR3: TGTGCTAGTGGTTTGGGACTCAACTCTGGAAACACCATATATTTT. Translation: CASGLGLNSGNTIYF.